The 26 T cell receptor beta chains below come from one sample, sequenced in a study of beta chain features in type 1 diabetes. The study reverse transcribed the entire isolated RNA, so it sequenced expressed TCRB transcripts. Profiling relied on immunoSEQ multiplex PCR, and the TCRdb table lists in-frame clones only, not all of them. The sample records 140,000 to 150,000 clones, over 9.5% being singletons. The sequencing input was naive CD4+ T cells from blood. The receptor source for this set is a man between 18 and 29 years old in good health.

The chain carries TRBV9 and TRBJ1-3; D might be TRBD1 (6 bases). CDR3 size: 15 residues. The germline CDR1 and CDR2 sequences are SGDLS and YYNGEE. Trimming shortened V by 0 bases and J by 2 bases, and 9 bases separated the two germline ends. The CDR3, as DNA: TGTGCCAGCAGCGTAGGGGGGCTGCCTGGAAACACCATATATTTT. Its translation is CASSVGGLPGNTIYF.

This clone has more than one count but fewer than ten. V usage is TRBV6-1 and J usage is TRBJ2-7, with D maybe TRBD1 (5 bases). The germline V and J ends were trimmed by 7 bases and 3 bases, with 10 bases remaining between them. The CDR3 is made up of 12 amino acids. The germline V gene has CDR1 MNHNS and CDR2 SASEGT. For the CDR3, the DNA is TGTGCCAGCACAGACCAGGGCTACGAGCAGTACTTC. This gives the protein CASTDQGYEQYF.

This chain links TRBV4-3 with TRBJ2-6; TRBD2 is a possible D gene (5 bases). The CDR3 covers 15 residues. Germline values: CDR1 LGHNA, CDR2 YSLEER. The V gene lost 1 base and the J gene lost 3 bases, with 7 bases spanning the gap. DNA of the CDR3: TGCGCCAGCAGCCAAGTTGGGAGTGGGGCCAACGTCCTGACTTTC. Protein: CASSQVGSGANVLTF.

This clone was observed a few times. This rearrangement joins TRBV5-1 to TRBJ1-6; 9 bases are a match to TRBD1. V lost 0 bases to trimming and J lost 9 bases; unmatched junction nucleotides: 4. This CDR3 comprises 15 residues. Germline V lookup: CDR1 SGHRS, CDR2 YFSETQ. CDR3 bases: TGCGCCAGCAGCTTGGAGACAGGGGGTTCTTCACCCCTCCACTTT. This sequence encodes CASSLETGGSSPLHF.

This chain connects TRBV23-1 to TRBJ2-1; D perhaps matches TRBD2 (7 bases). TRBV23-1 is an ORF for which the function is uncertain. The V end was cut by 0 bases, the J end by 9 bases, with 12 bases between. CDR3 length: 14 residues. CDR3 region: CASSQSGGGCEQFF. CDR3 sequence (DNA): TGCGCCAGCAGTCAATCGGGGGGGGGCTGTGAGCAGTTCTTC.

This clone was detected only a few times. The CDR3, as DNA: TGTGCCAGCAGTGCGACCGGGACAGGGGGTTACTACGAGCAGTACTTC. This encodes CASSATGTGGYYEQYF. This chain uses TRBV2 with TRBJ2-7; 11 nucleotides align to TRBD1. V lost 4 bases and J lost 3; bases outside the gene matches: 8. Germline V gene sequence: CDR1 SNHLY, CDR2 FYNNEI. The CDR3 spans 16 residues.

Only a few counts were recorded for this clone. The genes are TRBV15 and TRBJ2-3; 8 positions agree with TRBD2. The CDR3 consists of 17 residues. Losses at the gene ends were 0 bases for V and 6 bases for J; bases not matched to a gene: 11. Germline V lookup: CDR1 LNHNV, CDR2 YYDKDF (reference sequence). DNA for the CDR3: TGTGCCACCAGCAGAGATAAGGGCGGGGGGAGTTGGGATACGCAGTATTTT. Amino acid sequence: CATSRDKGGGSWDTQYF.

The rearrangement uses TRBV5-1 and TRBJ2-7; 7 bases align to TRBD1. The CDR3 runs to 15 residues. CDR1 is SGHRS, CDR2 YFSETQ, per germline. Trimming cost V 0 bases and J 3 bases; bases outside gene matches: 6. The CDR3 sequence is CASSLGSAGGYEQYF. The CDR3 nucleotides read TGCGCCAGCAGCTTGGGTTCGGCAGGGGGCTACGAGCAGTACTTC.

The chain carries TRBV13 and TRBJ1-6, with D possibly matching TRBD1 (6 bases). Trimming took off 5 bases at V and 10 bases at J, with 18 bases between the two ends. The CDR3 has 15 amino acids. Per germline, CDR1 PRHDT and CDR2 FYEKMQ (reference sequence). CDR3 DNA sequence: TGTGCCAGCAGCGCACCCCCCAGGGGAGACTCACCCCTCCACTTT. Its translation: CASSAPPRGDSPLHF.

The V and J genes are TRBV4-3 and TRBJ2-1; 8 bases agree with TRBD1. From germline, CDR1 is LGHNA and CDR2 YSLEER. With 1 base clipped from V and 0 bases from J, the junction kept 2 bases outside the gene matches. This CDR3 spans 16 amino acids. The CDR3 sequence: CASSQGDRGSYNEQFF. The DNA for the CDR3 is TGCGCCAGCAGCCAAGGAGACAGGGGCTCCTACAATGAGCAGTTCTTC.

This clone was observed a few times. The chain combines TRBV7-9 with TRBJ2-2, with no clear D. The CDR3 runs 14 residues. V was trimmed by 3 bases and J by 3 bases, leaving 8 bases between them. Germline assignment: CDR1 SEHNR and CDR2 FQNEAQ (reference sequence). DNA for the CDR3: TGTGCCAGCAGCTTGAACGGGTACACCGGGGAGCTGTTTTTT. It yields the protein CASSLNGYTGELFF.

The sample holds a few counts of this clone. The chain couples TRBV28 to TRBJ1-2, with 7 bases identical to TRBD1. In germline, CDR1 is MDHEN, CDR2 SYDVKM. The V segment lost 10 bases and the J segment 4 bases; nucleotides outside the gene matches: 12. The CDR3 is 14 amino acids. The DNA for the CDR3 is TGTGCCACCCTAGACCGGGACAGCGTCTATGGCTACACCTTC. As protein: CATLDRDSVYGYTF.

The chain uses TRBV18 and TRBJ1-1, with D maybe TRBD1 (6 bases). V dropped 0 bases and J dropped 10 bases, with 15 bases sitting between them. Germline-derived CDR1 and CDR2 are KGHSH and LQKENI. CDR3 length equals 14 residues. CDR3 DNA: TGTGCCAGCTCACCACCGGGGGACAACTCCCTAGCTTTCTTT. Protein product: CASSPPGDNSLAFF.

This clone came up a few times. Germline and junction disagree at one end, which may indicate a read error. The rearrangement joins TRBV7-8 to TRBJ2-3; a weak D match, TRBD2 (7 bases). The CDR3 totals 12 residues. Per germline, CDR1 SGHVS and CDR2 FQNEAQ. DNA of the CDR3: TGTGCCAGCAGCTTTTCACGGGGGGCCCCAGCTTTT. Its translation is CASSFSRGAPAF.

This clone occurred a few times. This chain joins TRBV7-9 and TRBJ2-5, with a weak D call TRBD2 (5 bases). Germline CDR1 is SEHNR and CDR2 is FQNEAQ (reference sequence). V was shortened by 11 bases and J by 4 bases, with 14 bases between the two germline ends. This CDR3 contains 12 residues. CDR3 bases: TGTGCCGGTCGCGGGCAAGGAGAGACCCAGTACTTC. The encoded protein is CAGRGQGETQYF.

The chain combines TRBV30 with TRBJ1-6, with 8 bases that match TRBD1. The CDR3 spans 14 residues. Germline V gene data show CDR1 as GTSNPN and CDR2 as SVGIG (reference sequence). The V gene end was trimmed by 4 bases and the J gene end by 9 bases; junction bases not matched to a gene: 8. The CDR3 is CAWIRGQGSSPLHF. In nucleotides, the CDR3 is TGTGCCTGGATTCGTGGACAGGGAAGTTCACCCCTCCACTTT.

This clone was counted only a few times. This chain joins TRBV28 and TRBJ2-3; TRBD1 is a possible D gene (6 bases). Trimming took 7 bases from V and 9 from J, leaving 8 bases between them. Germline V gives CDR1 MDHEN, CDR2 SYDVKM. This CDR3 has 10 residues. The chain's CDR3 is CASKGVTQYF. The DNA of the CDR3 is TGTGCCAGCAAGGGGGTAACGCAGTATTTT.

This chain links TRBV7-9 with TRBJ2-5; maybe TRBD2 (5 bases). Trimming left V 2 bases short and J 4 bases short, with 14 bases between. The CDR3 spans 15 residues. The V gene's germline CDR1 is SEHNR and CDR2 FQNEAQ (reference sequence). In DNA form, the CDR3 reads TGTGCCAGCAGCTTATTGCTGGGAGTAGGAGAGACCCAGTACTTC. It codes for CASSLLLGVGETQYF.

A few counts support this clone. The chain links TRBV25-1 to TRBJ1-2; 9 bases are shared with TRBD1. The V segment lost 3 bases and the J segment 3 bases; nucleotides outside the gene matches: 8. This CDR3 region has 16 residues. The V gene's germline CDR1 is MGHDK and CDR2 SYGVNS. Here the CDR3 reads CASSDLRTGGDYGYTF. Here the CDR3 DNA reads TGTGCCAGCAGTGACCTCCGCACAGGGGGCGACTATGGCTACACCTTC.

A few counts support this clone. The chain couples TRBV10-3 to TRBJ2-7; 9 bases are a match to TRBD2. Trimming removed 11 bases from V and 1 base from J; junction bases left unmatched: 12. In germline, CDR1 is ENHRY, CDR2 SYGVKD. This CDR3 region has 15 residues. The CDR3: CAVGFSGGPSYEQYF. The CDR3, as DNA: TGTGCCGTCGGCTTTAGCGGGGGCCCTTCCTACGAGCAGTACTTC.

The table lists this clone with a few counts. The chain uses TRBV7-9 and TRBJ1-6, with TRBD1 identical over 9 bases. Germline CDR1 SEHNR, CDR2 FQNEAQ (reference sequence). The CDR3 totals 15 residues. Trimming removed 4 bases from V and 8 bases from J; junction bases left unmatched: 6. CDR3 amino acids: CASSSGQGGDSPLHF. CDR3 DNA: TGTGCCAGCAGCTCGGGACAGGGAGGGGATTCACCCCTCCACTTT.

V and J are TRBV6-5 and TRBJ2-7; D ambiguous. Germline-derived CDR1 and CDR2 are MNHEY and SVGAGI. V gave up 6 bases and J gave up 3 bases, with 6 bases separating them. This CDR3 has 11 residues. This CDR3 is CASRSNYEQYF. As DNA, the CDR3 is TGTGCCAGCAGATCTAACTACGAGCAGTACTTC.

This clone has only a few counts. The DNA for the CDR3 is TGTGCCAGCAGCAACACAGGGTCCTGGGAGACCCAGTACTTC. This gives the protein CASSNTGSWETQYF. V is TRBV7-2 and J is TRBJ2-5; D is perhaps TRBD1 (6 bases). The CDR3 length is 14 residues. Germline-derived CDR1 and CDR2 are SGHTA and FQGNSA. Trimming pared 5 bases from V and 5 bases from J, leaving 15 bases between.

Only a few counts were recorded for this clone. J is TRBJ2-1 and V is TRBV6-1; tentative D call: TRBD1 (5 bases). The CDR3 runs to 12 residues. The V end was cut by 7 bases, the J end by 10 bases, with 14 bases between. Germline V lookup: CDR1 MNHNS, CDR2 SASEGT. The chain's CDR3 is CASIQGIREQFF. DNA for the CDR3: TGTGCCAGCATCCAGGGCATCCGGGAGCAGTTCTTC.

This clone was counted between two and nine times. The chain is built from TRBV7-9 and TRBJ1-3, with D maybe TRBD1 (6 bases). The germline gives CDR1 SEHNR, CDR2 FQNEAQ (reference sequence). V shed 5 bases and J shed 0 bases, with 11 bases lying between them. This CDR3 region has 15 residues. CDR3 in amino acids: CASSLGHLSGNTIYF. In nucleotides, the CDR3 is TGTGCCAGCAGCCTGGGACACCTCTCTGGAAACACCATATATTTT.

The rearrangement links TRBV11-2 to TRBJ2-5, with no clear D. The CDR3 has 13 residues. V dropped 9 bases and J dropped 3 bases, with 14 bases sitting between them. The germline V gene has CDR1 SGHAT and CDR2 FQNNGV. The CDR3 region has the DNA TGTGCCAGTATACCCACGGGTAAAGAGACCCAGTACTTC. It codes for CASIPTGKETQYF.